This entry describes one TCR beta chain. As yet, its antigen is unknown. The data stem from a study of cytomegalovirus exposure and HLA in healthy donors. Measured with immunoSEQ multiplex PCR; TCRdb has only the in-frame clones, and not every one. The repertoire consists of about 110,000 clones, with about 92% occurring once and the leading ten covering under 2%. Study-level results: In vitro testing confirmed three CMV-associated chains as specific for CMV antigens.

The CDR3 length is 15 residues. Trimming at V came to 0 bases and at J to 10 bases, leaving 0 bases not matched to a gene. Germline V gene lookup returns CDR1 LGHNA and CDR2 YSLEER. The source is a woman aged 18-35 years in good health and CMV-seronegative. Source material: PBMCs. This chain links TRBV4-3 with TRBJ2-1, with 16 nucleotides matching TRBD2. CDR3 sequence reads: CASSQEGLAGGEQFF. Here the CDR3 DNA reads TGCGCCAGCAGCCAAGAGGGACTAGCGGGAGGGGAGCAGTTCTTC.